This entry features one T cell receptor (beta chain) sequence. Its antigen has not been determined. Base qualities are not recorded, but no much larger clone differs from it by a single base. The data stem from a study of somatic mutations in cytotoxic T cells in rheumatoid arthritis (dated by TCRdb to about 2017). Study-level background: Some T-cell populations stained with V beta antibodies were sorted by flow on a FACSAria II or Sony SH800 to nearly 100% purity, with sorted V beta1+ cells additionally subjected to TCRB sequencing. The study asked whether expanded CD8+ T-cell clones in newly diagnosed, untreated rheumatoid arthritis carry somatic mutations, and used TCRB deep sequencing to characterize clonality. For 55 to 70 rheumatoid arthritis patients and 15 to 20 healthy controls, TCRB deep sequencing was carried out. Patient and control groups had essentially identical median ages.

The 20 or so healthy controls were blood donors whose buffy coats were used; they had a median age of around 60 years (range roughly 20-75), and 45% to 55% were female. Positive magnetic bead selection on an AutoMACS was used to isolate CD4+ and CD8+ cells, with flow cytometry used to check purity. Peripheral blood mononuclear cells were isolated by Ficoll-Paque PLUS density gradient separation. Nucleospin Tissue or Tissue XS kits were used to extract DNA from CD4-enriched, CD8-enriched or PBMC samples, and a Qubit 2.0 fluorometer was used for quantification. TCRB CDR3 sequencing used the immunoSEQ assay on genomic DNA. Concerning the study's data processing: Only productive TCRB rearrangements were included in the analyses. Clonality was calculated as a Shannon entropy-based productive clonality index, and a clone was defined by a unique TCRB CDR3 sequence. Repertoire overlap for a pair of samples was computed from each clone's template counts relative to total templates per sample. Flow cytometry-measured V-gene usage correlated with V-gene usage from TCRB sequencing, with a Spearman r of approximately 0.6. TCRdb carries this immuneACCESS record with in-frame sequences only. Its versions omit some clonotypes, under half of them owing to an unresolved V gene in the studies checked, with the rest unexplained. Clone size and V and J calls were adopted from that table, with D and trimming inferred from the DNA. Counted in this sample were 10,000 to 15,000 clones; 70% to 80% of them appeared once. The ten largest clonotypes hold 9% to 10% of the sample.

V loses 5 bases, J loses 7 bases, and the germline ends lie 17 bases apart. The CDR3 starts with the cysteine, ends with the phenylalanine, and has 14 residues. Left in the record is the CDR3 DNA by itself, 42 bases read in frame from the first base. CDR1 and CDR2, per the germline V gene, are SGHAT and FQNNGV. The paper as a whole reports these results and caveats: In patients, CD8+ clonality rose with age (Spearman r of about 0.53), which was not the case in healthy controls. No adjustment for multiple comparisons was made for the slight TRBV07 underrepresentation in patients. There was no significant difference in CD8+ T-cell clonality between rheumatoid arthritis patients and age-matched healthy controls. Viral specificity could not be ruled out by absence from virus-specific databases, and the antigen targets of the expanded CD8+ clones remained unknown. The largest CD8+ clone made up more than 20% of CD8+ cells in about an eighth of the 65 patients, and blood and synovial fluid shared several identical CD8+ TCRB sequences.

The chain is encoded by TRBV11-2 joined to TRBJ1-1, with an unclear D gene assignment. The receptor was derived from a man in his 70s in good health. The sample taken for sequencing was CD8+ T cells sorted from blood. For the CDR3, the sequence is CASSPPAAQGEAFF. The DNA reads as follows: TGTGCCAGCAGCCCTCCGGCGGCCCAAGGTGAAGCTTTCTTT.